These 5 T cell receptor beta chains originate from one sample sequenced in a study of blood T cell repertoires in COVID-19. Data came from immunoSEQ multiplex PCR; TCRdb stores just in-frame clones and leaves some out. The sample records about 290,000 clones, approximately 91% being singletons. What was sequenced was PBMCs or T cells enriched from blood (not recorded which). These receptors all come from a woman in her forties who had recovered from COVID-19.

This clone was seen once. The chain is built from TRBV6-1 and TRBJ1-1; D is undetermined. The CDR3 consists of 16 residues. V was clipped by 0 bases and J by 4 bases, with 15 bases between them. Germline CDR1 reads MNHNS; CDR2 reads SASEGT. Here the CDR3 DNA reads TGTGCCAGCAGTGAAGCGCTTCCAGCGCGGGGCACTGAAGCTTTCTTT. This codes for CASSEALPARGTEAFF.

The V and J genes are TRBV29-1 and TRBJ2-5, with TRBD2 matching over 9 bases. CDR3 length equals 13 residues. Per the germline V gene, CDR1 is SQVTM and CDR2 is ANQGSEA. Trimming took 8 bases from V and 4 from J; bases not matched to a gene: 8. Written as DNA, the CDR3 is TGCAGCCTCAGGGGACTAGCCGGAGAGACCCAGTACTTC. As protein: CSLRGLAGETQYF.

DNA of the CDR3: TGCGCCAGCAGCGACAGGATAAACACTGAAGCTTTCTTT. This gives the protein CASSDRINTEAFF. V gene TRBV4-1 combines with J gene TRBJ1-1; possibly TRBD1 for D (6 bases). The CDR3 consists of 13 residues. The germline V and J ends were trimmed by 5 bases and 2 bases, with 9 bases remaining between them. CDR1 and CDR2 (germline): MGHRA, YSYEKL.

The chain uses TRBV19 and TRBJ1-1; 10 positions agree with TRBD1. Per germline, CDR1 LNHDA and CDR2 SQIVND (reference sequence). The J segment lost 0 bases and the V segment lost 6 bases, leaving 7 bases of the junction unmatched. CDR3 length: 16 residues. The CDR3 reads CASRRTGTGVNTEAFF. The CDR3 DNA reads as TGTGCCAGTAGAAGGACCGGGACAGGGGTGAACACTGAAGCTTTCTTT.

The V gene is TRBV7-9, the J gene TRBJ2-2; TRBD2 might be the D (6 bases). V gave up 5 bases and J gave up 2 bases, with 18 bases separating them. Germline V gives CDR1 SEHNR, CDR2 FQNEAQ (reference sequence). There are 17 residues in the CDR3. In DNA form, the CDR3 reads TGTGCCAGCAGCCTAGGGACTCCCTTGTCAAACACCGGGGAGCTGTTTTTT. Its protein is CASSLGTPLSNTGELFF. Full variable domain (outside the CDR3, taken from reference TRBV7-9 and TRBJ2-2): DTGVSQNPRHKITKRGQNVTFRCDPISEHNRLYWYRQTLGQGPEFLTYFQNEAQLEKSRLLSDRFSAERPKGSFSTLEIQRTEQGDSAMYLCASSLGTPLSNTGELFFGEGSRLTVL.